Here is one TCR delta chain with its context. Possible read error: a much larger clone is one base away. TCRdb re-called the RT-PCR reads through CATT. The profile shows 1,500 to 2,000 delta-chain clones, around a sixth of them singletons. This specimen comes from a study of gamma-delta T cells after stem cell transplantation. The germline V gene encodes CDR1 GEAIGNYY and CDR2 EKD. This CDR3 has 21 residues. The origin of this receptor is a human donor. It is not recorded whose cells these are; they may come from a transplant donor. This chain connects TRDV2 to TRDJ3; 13 bases align to TRDD3. The source material was gamma-delta T cells. CDR3 sequence: CACDTPDTGGYVSWDTRPMFF. The CDR3 coding sequence is TGTGCCTGTGACACTCCCGATACTGGGGGATACGTCTCCTGGGACACCCGACCGATGTTTTTC.